Following are 6 T cell receptor beta chains from one sample sequenced in a study of blood T cell repertoires in COVID-19. Sequencing was performed with immunoSEQ multiplex PCR; in TCRdb, only in-frame clones are kept and a portion is missing. In the table there are over 30,000 clones, roughly 74% of which are singletons. The specimen was peripheral blood. The receptors derive from a man aged 80 or over with active or convalescent COVID-19.

The chain is built from TRBV28 and TRBJ1-1; tentative D call: TRBD1 (6 bases). The CDR3 length is 13 residues. Trimming cost V 8 bases and J 2 bases, with 12 bases left between them. Germline CDR1 and CDR2: MDHEN and SYDVKM. CDR3 coding DNA: TGTGCCAGCGTGGACAGTTCTAACACTGAAGCTTTCTTT. This encodes CASVDSSNTEAFF.

This clone is a singleton in its sample. V and J are TRBV28 and TRBJ1-6, with 7 bases matching TRBD1. The germline CDR1 and CDR2 sequences are MDHEN and SYDVKM. Trimming took 6 bases from V and 14 from J; bases not matched to a gene: 10. The CDR3 consists of 13 residues. The CDR3 coding sequence is TGTGCCAGCAGATTACTCCAGGGGGAAGCCCTCCACTTT. It yields the protein CASRLLQGEALHF.

V gene TRBV11-2 combines with J gene TRBJ2-1; a possible D gene is TRBD2 (6 bases). This CDR3 is built from 16 residues. Per the germline V gene, CDR1 is SGHAT and CDR2 is FQNNGV. Deletions cut 1 base from V and 4 bases from J, with 14 bases between. CDR3 sequence reads: CASSLGAGRGYNEQFF. CDR3 sequence (DNA): TGTGCCAGCAGCTTAGGGGCCGGGCGGGGTTACAATGAGCAGTTCTTC.

This clone was observed a few times. CDR3 coding DNA: TGTGCCAGCAGCTTGTTGGAGAATGAAAAACTGTTTTTT. Translating gives CASSLLENEKLFF. The chain is built from TRBV5-6 and TRBJ1-4, with D unclear. The V gene's germline CDR1 is SGHDT and CDR2 YYEEEE. CDR3 length: 13 amino acids. V was cut by 1 base and J by 5 bases, with 6 bases left in between.

CDR3: CASSLTGGWHYEQYF. In DNA, the CDR3 is TGTGCCAGCAGCTTAACCGGCGGCTGGCACTACGAGCAGTACTTC. V usage is TRBV7-2 and J usage is TRBJ2-7; D not certain. V lost 2 bases to trimming and J lost 3 bases, with 14 bases between them. Germline V gene sequence: CDR1 SGHTA, CDR2 FQGNSA. This CDR3 contains 15 residues.

The chain combines TRBV28 with TRBJ1-1; 9 bases match TRBD1. CDR1 MDHEN and CDR2 SYDVKM come from the germline V gene. The CDR3 runs 14 residues. V lost 7 bases and J lost 5; bases outside the gene matches: 8. In DNA form, the CDR3 reads TGTGCCAGCAAACTACAGGGGGCGAGAACTGAAGCTTTCTTT. Protein sequence: CASKLQGARTEAFF. Variable domain in full (rest from reference TRBV28 and TRBJ1-1): DVKVTQSSRYLVKRTGEKVFLECVQDMDHENMFWYRQDPGLGLRLIYFSYDVKMKEKGDIPEGYSVSREKKERFSLILESASTNQTSMYLCASKLQGARTEAFFGQGTRLTVV.